This TCR beta chain was profiled in a study of OX40 agonist ivuxolimab in advanced cancers. Clones were read by immunoSEQ multiplex PCR, and TCRdb kept only the in-frame ones, dropping some. Here the sample spans 26,000 or so clones, more than 70% being singletons. The V gene lost 6 bases and the J gene lost 5 bases, with 10 bases spanning the gap. The CDR3 totals 12 residues. Per the germline V gene, CDR1 is MDHEN and CDR2 is SYDVKM. The J gene is TRBJ2-5, the V gene TRBV28; D may be TRBD1 or TRBD2 (7 bases each). The material was CD4+ or CD8+ T cells sorted from blood, obtained in a trial of the OX40 agonist ivuxolimab. The receptor comes from an adult with an advanced solid tumor such as melanoma, head and neck, liver or kidney cancer. CDR3 nucleotides: TGTGCCAGCAGCCAGGGGGGGGAGACCCAGTACTTC. Encoded protein: CASSQGGETQYF. Full variable domain (remainder filled in from reference TRBV28 and TRBJ2-5): DVKVTQSSRYLVKRTGEKVFLECVQDMDHENMFWYRQDPGLGLRLIYFSYDVKMKEKGDIPEGYSVSREKKERFSLILESASTNQTSMYLCASSQGGETQYFGPGTRLLVL.